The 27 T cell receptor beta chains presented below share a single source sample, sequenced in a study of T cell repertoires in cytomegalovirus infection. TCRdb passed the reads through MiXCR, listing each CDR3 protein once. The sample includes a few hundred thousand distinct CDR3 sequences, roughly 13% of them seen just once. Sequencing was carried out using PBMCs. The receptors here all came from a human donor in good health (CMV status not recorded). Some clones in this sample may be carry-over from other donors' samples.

The CDR3 nucleotides are TGTGCCAGCAGCTTAATTAAGGGACTAGCTCACTACGAGCAGTACTTC. Encoded protein: CASSLIKGLAHYEQYF. V gene TRBV7-9 combines with J gene TRBJ2-7, with TRBD2 matching 9 bases. Germline V gene lookup returns CDR1 SEHNR and CDR2 FQNEAQ (reference sequence). This CDR3 spans 16 amino acids. V was clipped by 2 bases and J by 3 bases; unmatched bases: 8.

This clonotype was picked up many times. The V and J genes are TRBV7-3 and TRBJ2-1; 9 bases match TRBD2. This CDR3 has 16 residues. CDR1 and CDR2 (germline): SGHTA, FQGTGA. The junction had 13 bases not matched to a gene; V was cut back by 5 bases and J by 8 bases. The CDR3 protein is CASSPVGGGALDEQFF. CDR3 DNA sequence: TGTGCCAGCAGCCCGGTCGGCGGGGGGGCCTTGGATGAGCAGTTCTTC.

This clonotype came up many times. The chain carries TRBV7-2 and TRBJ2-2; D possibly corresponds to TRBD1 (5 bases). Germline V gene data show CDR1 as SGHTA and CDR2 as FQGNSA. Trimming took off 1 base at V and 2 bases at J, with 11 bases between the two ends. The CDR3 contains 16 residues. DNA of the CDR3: TGTGCCAGCAGCTTAGAACTCCGGACAAACACCGGGGAGCTGTTTTTT. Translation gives CASSLELRTNTGELFF.

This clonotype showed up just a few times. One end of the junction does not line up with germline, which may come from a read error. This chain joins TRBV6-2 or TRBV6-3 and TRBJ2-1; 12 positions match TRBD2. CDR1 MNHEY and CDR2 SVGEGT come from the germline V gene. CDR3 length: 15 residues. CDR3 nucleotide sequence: TGTGCCACCAAATCCGGGACTAGCGGGTACAGTGAGCAGTTCTTC. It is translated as CATKSGTSGYSEQFF.

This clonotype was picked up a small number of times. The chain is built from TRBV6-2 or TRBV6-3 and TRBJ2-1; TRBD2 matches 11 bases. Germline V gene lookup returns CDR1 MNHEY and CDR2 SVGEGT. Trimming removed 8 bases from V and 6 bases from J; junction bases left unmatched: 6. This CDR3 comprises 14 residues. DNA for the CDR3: TGTGCCAGCCGAGTAGCGGGAGGGACCAATGAGCAGTTCTTC. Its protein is CASRVAGGTNEQFF.

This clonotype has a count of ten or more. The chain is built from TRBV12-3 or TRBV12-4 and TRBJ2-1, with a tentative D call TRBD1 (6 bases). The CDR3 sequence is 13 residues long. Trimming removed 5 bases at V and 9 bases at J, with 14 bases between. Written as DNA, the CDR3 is TGTGCCAGCAGTCTCAGGGGTTTGGGTGAGCAGTTCTTC. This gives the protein CASSLRGLGEQFF.

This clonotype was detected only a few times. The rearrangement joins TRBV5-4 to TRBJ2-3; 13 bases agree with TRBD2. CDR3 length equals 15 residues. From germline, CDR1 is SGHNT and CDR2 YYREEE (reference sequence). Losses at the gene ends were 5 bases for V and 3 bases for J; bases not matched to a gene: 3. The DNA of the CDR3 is TGTGCCAGCAGGCCGGGACTAGCGGGAACAGATACGCAGTATTTT. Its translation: CASRPGLAGTDTQYF.

CDR3 sequence (DNA): TGTGCCAGCAGCCCTGCGAGGGGATCCCTCCAAGAGACCCAGTACTTC. Protein product: CASSPARGSLQETQYF. The V call is TRBV5-4, the J call TRBJ2-5; D possibly uses TRBD1 or TRBD2 (5 bases each). The CDR3 consists of 16 residues. Trimming stripped 4 bases from V and 1 base from J, with 17 bases between. Germline-derived CDR1 and CDR2 are SGHNT and YYREEE (reference sequence).

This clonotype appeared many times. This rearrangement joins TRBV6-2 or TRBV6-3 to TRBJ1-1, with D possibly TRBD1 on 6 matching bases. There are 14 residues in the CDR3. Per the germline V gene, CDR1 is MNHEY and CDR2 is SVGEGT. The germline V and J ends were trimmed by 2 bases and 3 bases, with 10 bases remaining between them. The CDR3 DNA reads TGTGCCAGCAGTTACCAAAACAGGGACACTGAAGCTTTCTTT. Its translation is CASSYQNRDTEAFF.

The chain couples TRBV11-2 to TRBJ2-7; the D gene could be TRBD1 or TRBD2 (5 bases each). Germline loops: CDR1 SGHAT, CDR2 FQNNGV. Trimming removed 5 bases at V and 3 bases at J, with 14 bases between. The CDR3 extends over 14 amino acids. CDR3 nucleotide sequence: TGTGCCAGCAGCCGACGGGACCCAGACTACGAGCAGTACTTC. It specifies CASSRRDPDYEQYF.

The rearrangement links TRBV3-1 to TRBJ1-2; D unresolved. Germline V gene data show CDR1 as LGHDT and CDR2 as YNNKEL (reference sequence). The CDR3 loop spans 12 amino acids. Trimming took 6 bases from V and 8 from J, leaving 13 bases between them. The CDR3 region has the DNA TGTGCCAGCAGACCTACTCAAGGAGGCTACACCTTC. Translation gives CASRPTQGGYTF.

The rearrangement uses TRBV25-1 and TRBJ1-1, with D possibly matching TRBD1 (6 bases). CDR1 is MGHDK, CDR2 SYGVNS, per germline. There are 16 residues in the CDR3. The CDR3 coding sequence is TGTGGGAGCAGGGGAGGGGGGGGGGGGTTGTACACTGAAGCTTTCTTT. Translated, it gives CGSRGGGGGLYTEAFF.

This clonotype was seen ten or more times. The CDR3 nucleotides are TGTGCCAGCAGCCTTATGACAGATACGCAGTATTTT. As protein: CASSLMTDTQYF. The genes are TRBV7-2 and TRBJ2-3, with D unclear. The CDR3 runs to 12 residues. Per germline, CDR1 SGHTA and CDR2 FQGNSA. Trimming pared 5 bases from V and 3 bases from J, leaving 6 bases between.

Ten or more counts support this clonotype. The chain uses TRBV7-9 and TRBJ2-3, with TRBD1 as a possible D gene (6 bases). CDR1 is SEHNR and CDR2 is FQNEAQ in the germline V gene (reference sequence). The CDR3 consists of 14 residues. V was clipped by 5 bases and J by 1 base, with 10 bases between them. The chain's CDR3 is CASSQHRGTDTQYF. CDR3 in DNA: TGTGCCAGCAGCCAACACAGGGGCACAGATACGCAGTATTTT.

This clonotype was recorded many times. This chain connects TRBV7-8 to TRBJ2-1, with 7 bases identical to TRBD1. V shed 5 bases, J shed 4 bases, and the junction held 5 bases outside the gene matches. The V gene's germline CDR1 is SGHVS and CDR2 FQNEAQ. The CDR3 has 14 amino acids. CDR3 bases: TGTGCCAGCAGCCCTGGGACAGAATACAATGAGCAGTTCTTC. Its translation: CASSPGTEYNEQFF.

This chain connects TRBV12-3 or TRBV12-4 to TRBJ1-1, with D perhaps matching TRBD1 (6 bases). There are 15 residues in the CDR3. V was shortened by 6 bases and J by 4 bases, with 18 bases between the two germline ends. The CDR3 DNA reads TGTGCCAGCAGCCCGGGGGCGGGGTTTGGCACTGAAGCTTTCTTT. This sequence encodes CASSPGAGFGTEAFF.

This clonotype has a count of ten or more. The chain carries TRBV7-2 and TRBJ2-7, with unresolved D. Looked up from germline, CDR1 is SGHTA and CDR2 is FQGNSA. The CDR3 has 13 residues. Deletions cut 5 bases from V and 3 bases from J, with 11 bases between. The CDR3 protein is CASSSSIFYEQYF. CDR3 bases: TGTGCCAGCAGCAGTTCTATATTCTACGAGCAGTACTTC.

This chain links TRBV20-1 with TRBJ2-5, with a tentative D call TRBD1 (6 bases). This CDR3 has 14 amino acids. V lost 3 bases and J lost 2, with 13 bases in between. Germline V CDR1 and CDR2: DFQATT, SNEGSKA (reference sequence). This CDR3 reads CSARANRVQETQYF. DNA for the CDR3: TGCAGTGCTAGGGCGAACAGGGTTCAAGAGACCCAGTACTTC.

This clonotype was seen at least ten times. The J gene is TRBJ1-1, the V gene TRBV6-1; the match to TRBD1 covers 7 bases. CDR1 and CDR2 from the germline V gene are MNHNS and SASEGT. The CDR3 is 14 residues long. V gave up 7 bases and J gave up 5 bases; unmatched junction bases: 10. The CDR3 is CASTRQGEWTEAFF. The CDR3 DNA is TGTGCCAGCACAAGACAGGGAGAATGGACTGAAGCTTTCTTT.

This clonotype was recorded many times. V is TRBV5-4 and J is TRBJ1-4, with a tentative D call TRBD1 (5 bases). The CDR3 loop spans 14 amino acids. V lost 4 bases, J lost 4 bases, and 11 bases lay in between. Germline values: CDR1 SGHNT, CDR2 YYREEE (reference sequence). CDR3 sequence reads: CASSIGTDNEKLFF. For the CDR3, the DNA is TGTGCCAGCAGCATTGGGACGGATAATGAAAAACTGTTTTTT.

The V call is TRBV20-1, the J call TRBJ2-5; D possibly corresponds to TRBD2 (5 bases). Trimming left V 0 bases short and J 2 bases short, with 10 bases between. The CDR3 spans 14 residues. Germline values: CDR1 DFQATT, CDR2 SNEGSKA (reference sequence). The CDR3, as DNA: TGCAGTGCTAGAGAAGCGGTTACACAAGAGACCCAGTACTTC. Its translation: CSAREAVTQETQYF.

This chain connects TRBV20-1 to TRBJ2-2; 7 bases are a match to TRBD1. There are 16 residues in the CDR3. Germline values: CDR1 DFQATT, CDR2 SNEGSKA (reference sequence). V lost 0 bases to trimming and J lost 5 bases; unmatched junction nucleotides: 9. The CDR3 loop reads CSARDPRQGKTGELFF. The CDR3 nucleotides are TGCAGTGCTAGAGATCCCAGACAGGGAAAGACCGGGGAGCTGTTTTTT.

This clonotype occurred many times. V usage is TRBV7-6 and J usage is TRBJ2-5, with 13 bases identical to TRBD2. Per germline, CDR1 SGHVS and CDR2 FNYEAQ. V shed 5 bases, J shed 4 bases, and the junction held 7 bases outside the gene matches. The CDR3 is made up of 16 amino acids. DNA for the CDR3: TGTGCCAGCAGCACATCCGGGACTAGCGGGGTAGAGACCCAGTACTTC. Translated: CASSTSGTSGVETQYF.

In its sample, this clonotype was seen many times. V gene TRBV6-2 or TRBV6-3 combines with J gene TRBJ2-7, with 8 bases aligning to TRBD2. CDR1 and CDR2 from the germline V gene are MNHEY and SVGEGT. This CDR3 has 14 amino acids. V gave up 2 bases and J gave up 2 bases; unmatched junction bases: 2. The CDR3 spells CASSYERGPYEQYF. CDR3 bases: TGTGCCAGCAGTTACGAGCGGGGGCCCTACGAGCAGTACTTC.

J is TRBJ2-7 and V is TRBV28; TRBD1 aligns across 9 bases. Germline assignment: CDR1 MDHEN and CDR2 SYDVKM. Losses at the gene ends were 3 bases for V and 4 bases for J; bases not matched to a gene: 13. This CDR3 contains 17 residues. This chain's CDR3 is CASSLGPGQGFRYEQYF. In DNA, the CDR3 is TGTGCCAGCAGTTTGGGGCCGGGACAGGGTTTTCGTTACGAGCAGTACTTC.

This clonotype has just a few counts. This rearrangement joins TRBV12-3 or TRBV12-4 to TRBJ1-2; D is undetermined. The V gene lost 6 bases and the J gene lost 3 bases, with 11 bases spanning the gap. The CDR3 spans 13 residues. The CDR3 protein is CASSPYLDYGYTF. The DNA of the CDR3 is TGTGCCAGCAGCCCCTATTTGGACTATGGCTACACCTTC.

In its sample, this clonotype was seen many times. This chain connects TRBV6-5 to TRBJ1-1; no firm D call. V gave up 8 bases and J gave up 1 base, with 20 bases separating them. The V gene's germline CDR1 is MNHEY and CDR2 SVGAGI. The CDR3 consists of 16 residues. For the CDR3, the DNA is TGTGCCAGCTCTGCTTGGAGGGAGATAACGAACACTGAAGCTTTCTTT. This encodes CASSAWREITNTEAFF.